This T cell receptor (beta chain) emerged from a study of identical twins. Overall study results and limits: Researchers reported excess low generation probability among twin-shared out-of-frame alpha sequences. Within cord blood, abundant beta clonotypes carried fewer insertions, but memory repertoires showed no such trend. The analysis was cross-sectional rather than longitudinal within donors.

From the 5' RACE reads, TCRdb called clonotypes with MiXCR, one entry per CDR3 protein. The table has about 220,000 distinct CDR3 sequences, 6.5% to 8% seen once; the top ten hold more than 12%. Germline lookup yields CDR1 SGDLS and CDR2 YYNGEE. The CDR3 runs 15 residues. The J segment lost 3 bases and the V segment lost 0 bases, leaving 3 bases of the junction unmatched. On this clonotype itself: Its antigen is undetermined.

The same specimen was also included in a second study, on T cells expressing NK-cell markers.

The sample comprised CD8+ T cells sorted from blood. This receptor was identified in a woman aged 18-29 years in good health. The chain employs TRBV9 and TRBJ2-1; 7 bases map to TRBD2. The CDR3: CASSVALADYNEQFF. In DNA form, the CDR3 reads TGTGCCAGCAGCGTAGCGCTAGCGGACTACAATGAGCAGTTCTTC.